This record concerns one T cell receptor (beta chain) sequence. Which antigen it targets is not known. No much larger clone exists at a distance of one base, and base qualities are not known. The label giving this sample's time point can be read as: about 28 days (+/-7) after the second vaccine dose. AZD1222 recipients with second doses at about 4 weeks or about 12 weeks were pooled, because spike-specific TCR depth and breadth did not differ between schedules. Vaccinee samples were obtained from the UK trials COV001 and COV002, which included a single-blind randomized controlled phase 2/3 trial of AZD1222 (ChAdOx1 nCoV-19) in healthy adults. For TCRbeta chain sequencing, PBMC samples from trial participants were taken at day 0 and at day 28 after the second dose. The germline ends are 14 bases apart after V is trimmed by 4 bases and J by 1 base. As encoded in the germline V gene, CDR1 is SGHRS while CDR2 is YFSETQ. Including cysteine and phenylalanine, the CDR3 has 15 amino acids. Solely the CDR3 DNA is kept, with 45 bases framed from the first base.

The sample belongs to a study of T cell responses to AZD1222 COVID-19 vaccine (dated by TCRdb to 2020 to 2023). Broadly, across the study: TCR sequencing covered 233 trial participants: 200 to 210 given two doses of AZD1222 and 26 given two doses of MenACWY control vaccine. Trial participants were enrolled into age subgroups of 18-55, 56-69 and 70-plus years, which contained about 150, 27 and 61 TCR-sequenced participants, respectively.

The CDR3 regions of human TCRbeta chains were analyzed by immunosequencing. The study's own analysis went as follows. TCRs in the repertoires were compared against a reference library of SARS-CoV-2-specific TCRs that had been generated with the MIRA antigen-specificity platform. Breadth was defined as the fraction of unique TCRs that were SARS-CoV-2-associated, and depth was defined as the fraction of total T cells that were SARS-CoV-2-associated. Using the MIRA data, each spike-specific TCR was assigned both to the spike region to which the TCR was reactive and to a CD4 or CD8 class. Log10-transformed breadth and depth values were compared by one-way ANOVA with Sidak's multiple comparisons tests. The immuneACCESS repertoire file appears here via TCRdb, limited to in-frame rearrangements. These files lack a portion of the clones; in checked studies, under half of the deficit traces to unresolved V genes, and the cause of the others is not known. That table supplies the V and J calls and clone size; D and trimming were determined from the DNA. Here the sample has 100,000 to 120,000 clones; approximately 94% occur a single time. The top ten hold about 3% of the sample.

Overall study results and their limits: Most participants were white British and females outnumbered males, and the authors suggested that clonal diversity may have been underestimated. Because no day 14 peak-response samples were available, repertoires were characterized only after the peak T cell response. Conclusions about previously exposed vaccinees are limited because only 6 or 7 AZD1222 recipients were SARS-CoV-2 seropositive at baseline. In the small 56-69-year group, the increase in depth fell short of significance, most likely because of low power. A significant rise in spike-specific TCR breadth and depth was observed after two AZD1222 doses relative to day 0 and relative to MenACWY recipients. The whole spike protein was spanned by vaccine-associated CD4 TCRs, and dominant responses were seen in regions 160-218 and 743-854. Epitopes outside the regions mutated in the B.1.351 and B.1.1.7 variants were reportedly recognized by nearly half of the unique spike-specific TCRs.

This receptor chain uses TRBV5-1 and TRBJ2-5, with the D segment identity uncertain. This receptor was identified in an adult who received the AZD1222 COVID-19 vaccine. Source: peripheral blood, taken 28 days after the second AZD1222 dose. In nucleotides, the sequence is TGCGCCAGCAGCCGGCTCGAGACACTCCAAGAGACCCAGTACTTC. Its protein reads: CASSRLETLQETQYF.